The sample holds one count of the clone carrying this TCR beta chain. The data are from a study of regulatory T cells in long-lasting Graves disease. CDR1 is SGDLS and CDR2 is YYNGEE in the germline V gene. Trimming cost V 2 bases and J 3 bases, with 11 bases left between them. CDR3 length: 14 amino acids. Described time point: persistent/refractory GD, antithyroid drugs over 5 years with positive TRAb. Generation of the TCR library employed RNA extracted from PBMCs. Libraries of TCR beta came from iRepertoire HTBI primers plus Arm-PCR of CDR3 regions. TCRdb re-called the multiplex PCR reads with MiXCR, one entry per CDR3 protein. The sample shows fewer than 450,000 distinct CDR3 sequences, roughly a quarter of them seen only once.

This chain links TRBV9 with TRBJ1-2; possibly TRBD1 for D (5 bases). The clonotype was recovered from a female donor with Graves disease. The source material was peripheral blood mononuclear cells (PBMCs), sampled when the disease was refractory, from a patient treated with antithyroid drugs. CDR3: CASSVGTEHYGYTF. DNA of the CDR3: TGTGCCAGCAGCGTGGGGACGGAGCACTATGGCTACACCTTC.